This T cell receptor (beta chain) was sequenced for a study of response to subunit inactivated influenza vaccine (dated by TCRdb to the late 2010s). As for the study more broadly: Deep quantitative T cell receptor repertoire profiling was used in the study to track responses to a trivalent subunit inactivated influenza vaccine.

Libraries came from RT-PCR. Sequenced on an Illumina HiSeq 2500. Starting from the raw public reads, TCRdb applied fastp trimming at Q25, assembled clones with MiXCR and retained in-frame beta chains. Each CDR3 protein appears once, grouped with its most common genes and DNA. The sample records around 520,000 distinct CDR3 sequences, over 9.5% of which are singletons. The top ten hold about 9.4% of the sample. General conclusions and limits of the study: The authors proposed that each seasonal influenza vaccination may bring in only a limited number of new T cells.

This clonotype was recorded a few times. No cognate antigen has been identified for it. Base qualities are not provided; no much larger clone lies one nucleotide away. The clonotype comes from a man in his fifties who received an inactivated influenza vaccine. Donor details come from another sample of the same person, matched by shared clones. This specimen was PBMCs from blood, taken on the day of vaccination.

The nucleotide sequence reads as follows: TGTGCCAGCAGTTCCGCGGGACTAGCGGGAAACTCCTACGAGCAGTACTTC. Translated, this gives CASSSAGLAGNSYEQYF. Recombination connected TRBV28 to TRBJ2-7, and TRBD2 aligns with 13 junction nucleotides. For CDR1 and CDR2, the germline V gene lists MDHEN and SYDVKM. Inclusive of the bounding cysteine and phenylalanine, the CDR3 is 17 residues long. Only the CDR3 portion is preserved as DNA: 51 bases, with reading frame beginning at the first base. Compared with germline, V lacks 4 bases and J lacks 0 bases; bases without a gene match: 6.